The 13 T cell receptor beta chains given below trace back to one sample, sequenced in a study of T cell clonotyping in hematopoietic cell transplantation. The method was immunoSEQ multiplex PCR; TCRdb's version includes in-frame clones alone and lacks a portion of them. The table includes roughly 42,000 clones, about 93% detected once. The sample taken for sequencing was peripheral blood mononuclear cells. All receptors come from a woman between 50 and 59 years old in good health. Some clones in this sample may be carry-over from other donors' samples.

Here the CDR3 DNA reads TGTGCCAGCAGCGCGGGGGGCCGTAATACGCAGTATTTT. The encoded protein is CASSAGGRNTQYF. The V gene is TRBV11-3, the J gene TRBJ2-3; 8 positions agree with TRBD2. From germline, CDR1 is SGHNT and CDR2 YENEEA. Trimming removed 5 bases from V and 7 bases from J; junction bases left unmatched: 5. The CDR3 spans 13 residues.

The chain carries TRBV5-5 and TRBJ1-2; possibly TRBD1 for D (6 bases). The V gene's germline CDR1 is SGHKS and CDR2 YYEKEE (reference sequence). V lost 4 bases to trimming and J lost 4 bases, with 11 bases between them. The CDR3 length is 13 residues. The CDR3 protein is CASSPSGVYGYTF. CDR3 sequence (DNA): TGTGCCAGCAGCCCCTCAGGGGTCTATGGCTACACCTTC.

This chain links TRBV4-1 with TRBJ2-4, with D maybe TRBD1 (6 bases). CDR1 is MGHRA and CDR2 is YSYEKL in the germline V gene. The germline V and J ends were trimmed by 0 bases and 8 bases, with 17 bases remaining between them. The CDR3 extends over 16 amino acids. The CDR3 loop is CASSQESSGERDIQYF. CDR3 DNA: TGCGCCAGCAGCCAAGAAAGTTCAGGGGAAAGGGACATTCAGTACTTC.

V usage is TRBV27 and J usage is TRBJ1-4, with D tentatively TRBD1 (5 bases). V shed 3 bases and J shed 3 bases, with 8 bases lying between them. CDR3 length equals 14 residues. The V gene's germline CDR1 is MNHEY and CDR2 SMNVEV (reference sequence). The CDR3 reads CASSFRAANEKLFF. DNA of the CDR3: TGTGCCAGCAGTTTCAGGGCAGCTAATGAAAAACTGTTTTTT.

V gene TRBV5-1 combines with J gene TRBJ2-3; 8 nucleotides match TRBD2. This CDR3 comprises 15 residues. The ends lost 3 bases at V and 1 base at J; junction bases unmatched: 4. Germline CDR1 reads SGHRS; CDR2 reads YFSETQ. The CDR3 is CASSSRGAGTDTQYF. The CDR3 DNA is TGCGCCAGCAGCTCGCGGGGGGCCGGCACAGATACGCAGTATTTT. Using reference TRBV5-1 and TRBJ2-3 for the parts outside the CDR3, the full variable domain is KAGVTQTPRYLIKTRGQQVTLSCSPISGHRSVSWYQQTPGQGLQFLFEYFSETQRNKGNFPGRFSGRQFSNSRSEMNVSTLELGDSALYLCASSSRGAGTDTQYFGPGTRLTVL.

The chain carries TRBV29-1 and TRBJ2-2; D is unresolved. The CDR3 covers 14 residues. The V and J ends lost 4 bases and 0 bases respectively, with 9 bases between them. Looked up from germline, CDR1 is SQVTM and CDR2 is ANQGSEA. CDR3 bases: TGCAGCGTTGGTGGTCAGACGAACACCGGGGAGCTGTTTTTT. It translates to CSVGGQTNTGELFF.

The chain couples TRBV19 to TRBJ2-1; the match to TRBD2 covers 12 bases. The germline CDR1 and CDR2 sequences are LNHDA and SQIVND (reference sequence). Losses at the gene ends were 9 bases for V and 8 bases for J; bases not matched to a gene: 14. CDR3 length: 16 amino acids. The DNA for the CDR3 is TGTGCCAGCCGACCCGAACTAGCGGGGGGTCCTCATGAGCAGTTCTTC. This translates into CASRPELAGGPHEQFF.

This chain links TRBV11-2 with TRBJ2-5; perhaps TRBD1 as D (5 bases). The CDR3 runs 13 residues. V lost 5 bases and J lost 5, with 12 bases in between. CDR1 SGHAT and CDR2 FQNNGV come from the germline V gene. CDR3 sequence (DNA): TGTGCCAGCAGCAAGGGGTTCGGGGAGACCCAGTACTTC. It specifies CASSKGFGETQYF.

V usage is TRBV7-2 and J usage is TRBJ2-2, with D maybe TRBD2 (5 bases). Germline loops: CDR1 SGHTA, CDR2 FQGNSA. The ends were cut back, 4 bases at V and 3 bases at J, with 12 bases in the middle. The CDR3 is 15 residues long. The chain's CDR3 is CASSWRVWDTGELFF. In DNA form, the CDR3 reads TGTGCCAGCAGCTGGCGGGTATGGGACACCGGGGAGCTGTTTTTT.

The J gene is TRBJ1-1, the V gene TRBV4-3; D remains ambiguous. With 0 bases removed from V and 1 base from J, the gap between germline ends came to 6 bases. Germline V gene sequence: CDR1 LGHNA, CDR2 YSLEER. This CDR3 has 14 residues. The CDR3 DNA sequence: TGCGCCAGCAGCCAAGATCCAGGGAACACTGAAGCTTTCTTT. Its protein product is CASSQDPGNTEAFF.

The genes are TRBV7-6 and TRBJ1-1; 7 positions agree with TRBD1. Germline assignment: CDR1 SGHVS and CDR2 FNYEAQ. The CDR3 loop spans 13 amino acids. V was pared by 4 bases and J by 6 bases, with 5 bases of the junction left unmatched. The CDR3 is CASSSRQGAEAFF. CDR3 DNA sequence: TGTGCCAGCAGCTCCCGACAGGGCGCTGAAGCTTTCTTT.

This chain joins TRBV19 and TRBJ1-2; D not resolved. V dropped 3 bases and J dropped 4 bases, with 9 bases sitting between them. CDR1 and CDR2 (germline): LNHDA, SQIVND (reference sequence). The CDR3 covers 13 residues. The CDR3 here is CASSIPYVYGYTF. Written as DNA, the CDR3 is TGTGCCAGTAGTATCCCGTACGTCTATGGCTACACCTTC. Looking up the rest from reference TRBV19 and TRBJ1-2 gives the full variable domain: DGGITQSPKYLFRKEGQNVTLSCEQNLNHDAMYWYRQDPGQGLRLIYYSQIVNDFQKGDIAEGYSVSREKKESFPLTVTSAQKNPTAFYLCASSIPYVYGYTFGSGTRLTVV.

The chain carries TRBV30 and TRBJ1-1; D is unclear. The CDR3 sequence is 13 residues long. Germline CDR1 and CDR2: GTSNPN and SVGIG (reference sequence). Trimming shortened V by 2 bases and J by 2 bases, and 9 bases separated the two germline ends. The CDR3 sequence: CAWSLILNTEAFF. CDR3 bases: TGTGCCTGGAGTCTCATACTTAACACTGAAGCTTTCTTT. The complete variable domain, with remaining parts taken from reference TRBV30 and TRBJ1-1, reads SQTIHQWPATLVQPVGSPLSLECTVEGTSNPNLYWYRQAAGRGLQLLFYSVGIGQISSEVPQNLSASRPQDRQFILSSKKLLLSDSGFYLCAWSLILNTEAFFGQGTRLTVV.